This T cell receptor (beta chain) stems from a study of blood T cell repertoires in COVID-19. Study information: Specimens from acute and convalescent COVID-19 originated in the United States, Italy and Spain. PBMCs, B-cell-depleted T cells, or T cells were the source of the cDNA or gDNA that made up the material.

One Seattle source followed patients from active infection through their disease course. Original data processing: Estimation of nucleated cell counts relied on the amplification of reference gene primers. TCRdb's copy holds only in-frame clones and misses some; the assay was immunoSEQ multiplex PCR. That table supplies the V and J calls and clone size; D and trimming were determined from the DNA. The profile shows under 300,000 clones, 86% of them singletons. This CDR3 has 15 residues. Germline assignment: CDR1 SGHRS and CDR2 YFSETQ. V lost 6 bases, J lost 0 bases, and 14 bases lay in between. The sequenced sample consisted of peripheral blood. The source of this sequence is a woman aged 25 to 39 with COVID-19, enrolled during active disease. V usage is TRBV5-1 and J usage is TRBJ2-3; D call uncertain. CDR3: CASKEPASSTDTQYF. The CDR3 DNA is TGCGCCAGCAAGGAGCCCGCCTCTAGCACAGATACGCAGTATTTT.